Detailed here is one TCR beta chain. The record originates from a study of blood T cell repertoires in COVID-19. The overall study: Some COVID-19 samples were acute and others convalescent; all came from the United States, Italy and Spain. PBMCs, B-cell-depleted T cells, or T cells were the source of the cDNA or gDNA that made up the material.

In the source study's methods: Amplification of reference gene primers was used by the study to estimate nucleated cell counts. The repertoire was sequenced with immunoSEQ multiplex PCR; TCRdb's copy has only in-frame clones and lacks some. V and J calls plus clone size are reproduced from that table; the DNA served to infer D and trimming. This table holds around 150,000 clones, 85% found once. Trimming at V came to 4 bases and at J to 6 bases, leaving 5 bases not matched to a gene. The germline V gene encodes CDR1 MNHEY and CDR2 SVGAGI. The length of the CDR3 is 15 residues. The chain employs TRBV6-5 and TRBJ1-6; the match to TRBD1 covers 8 bases. The material sequenced was peripheral blood. The clonotype was recovered from a human donor with acute or convalescent COVID-19. The donor label of this sample is uncertain. CDR3 in amino acids: CASSSGQGPNSPLHF. CDR3 DNA: TGTGCCAGCAGTTCCGGACAGGGCCCTAATTCACCCCTCCACTTT.